Following are 19 T cell receptor beta chains from one sample sequenced in a study of vaccination and CD4 T cells after COVID-19. The treatment: roughly 11-day PBMC culture with coronavirus spike peptide pools or control peptides (ViraFEST assay). One should note that the unexposed donor's CD4+ T cells were collected before the COVID-19 pandemic (2011-2018). The Oncomine TCR Beta short-read assay was what sequenced the DNA obtained from cultured CD4+ T cells. TCRdb ran MiXCR on the PCR reads and lists one entry per CDR3 protein. The repertoire includes some 5,400 distinct CDR3 sequences, 30% to 40% of them detected once, and roughly 43% sits in the top ten. These receptors have no identified antigens. Sample: CD4+ T cells from blood, cultured in vitro. These receptors were obtained from a human donor in good health.

This chain joins TRBV29-1 and TRBJ1-2; D unresolved. The CDR3 loop spans 14 amino acids. In germline, CDR1 is SQVTM, CDR2 ANQGSEA. The V gene lost 1 base and the J gene lost 6 bases, with 15 bases spanning the gap. CDR3 DNA: TGCAGCGTTGAAGGGGCGGCCGAAACCCATGGCTACACCTTC. Residues: CSVEGAAETHGYTF.

This sequence joins TRBV7-7 and TRBJ2-2, with 7 bases aligning to TRBD2. CDR1 is SSHAT and CDR2 is FNYEAQ in the germline V gene (reference sequence). The CDR3 has 14 residues. In DNA, the CDR3 is TGTGCTATTGGGGGGGTGAGGCCCACCGGGGAGCTGTTTTTT. Translation: CAIGGVRPTGELFF.

The J gene is TRBJ2-2, the V gene TRBV2, with D hard to call. CDR3 length: 11 amino acids. The germline V gene encodes CDR1 SNHLY and CDR2 FYNNEI. V lost 5 bases, J lost 9 bases, and 7 bases lay in between. In nucleotides, the CDR3 is TGTGCCAGCAGTACCGGGCGGGAGCTGTTTTTT. It specifies CASSTGRELFF.

This chain uses TRBV3-1 with TRBJ2-5; 7 nucleotides line up with TRBD2. Unmatched junction bases numbered 0, after V lost 3 bases and J lost 2 bases. This CDR3 comprises 13 residues. Germline assignment: CDR1 LGHDT and CDR2 YNNKEL (reference sequence). The CDR3 reads CASSQRGQETQYF. The CDR3 DNA follows: TGTGCCAGCAGCCAGCGGGGGCAAGAGACCCAGTACTTC.

CDR3 residues: CASRALGEENTEAFF. In DNA, the CDR3 is TGTGCCAGCAGAGCCCTCGGAGAGGAAAACACTGAAGCTTTCTTT. The chain has TRBV27 and TRBJ1-1; D gene ambiguous. Trimming removed 6 bases from V and 2 bases from J, with 16 bases in between. Per the germline V gene, CDR1 is MNHEY and CDR2 is SMNVEV (reference sequence). The CDR3 covers 15 residues.

Sample share makes this clonotype hyperexpanded (1% or more). The rearrangement links TRBV6-5 to TRBJ1-2, with a tentative D call TRBD1 (5 bases). Germline assignment: CDR1 MNHEY and CDR2 SVGAGI. The CDR3 sequence is 14 residues long. V was cut by 2 bases and J by 5 bases, with 12 bases left in between. For the CDR3, the DNA is TGTGCCAGCAGTTACGACAGAGCTCCATATGGCTACACCTTC. Its protein is CASSYDRAPYGYTF.

This clonotype was counted a few times. This rearrangement joins TRBV18 to TRBJ1-1, with D perhaps matching TRBD1 (6 bases). Looked up from germline, CDR1 is KGHSH and CDR2 is LQKENI. The CDR3 extends over 14 amino acids. V was clipped by 0 bases and J by 6 bases, with 11 bases between them. The CDR3 nucleotides read TGTGCCAGCTCACCACCAGGGGGAGTACCTGAAGCTTTCTTT. Protein sequence: CASSPPGGVPEAFF. Full variable domain (missing parts from reference TRBV18 and TRBJ1-1): NAGVMQNPRHLVRRRGQEARLRCSPMKGHSHVYWYRQLPEEGLKFMVYLQKENIIDESGMPKERFSAEFPKEGPSILRIQQVVRGDSAAYFCASSPPGGVPEAFFGQGTRLTVV.

In this sample, this clonotype turned up a few times. The gene calls are TRBV7-9 and TRBJ1-1; D unclear. CDR3 length: 15 residues. Germline values: CDR1 SEHNR, CDR2 FQNEAQ (reference sequence). Between the trimmed V and J ends, which lost 2 bases and 2 bases, there was a span of 12 bases. The chain's CDR3 is CASSLNAAVNTEAFF. DNA for the CDR3: TGTGCCAGCAGCTTAAACGCGGCAGTAAACACTGAAGCTTTCTTT.

The rearrangement links TRBV9 to TRBJ1-6, with 7 bases that match TRBD1. Trimming cost V 0 bases and J 6 bases; bases outside gene matches: 6. The CDR3 extends over 16 amino acids. CDR1 is SGDLS, CDR2 YYNGEE, per germline. CDR3 bases: TGTGCCAGCAGCGTAGGATGGGACAGTGCTAATTCACCCCTCCACTTT. It encodes CASSVGWDSANSPLHF. Looking up the rest from reference TRBV9 and TRBJ1-6 gives the full variable domain: DSGVTQTPKHLITATGQRVTLRCSPRSGDLSVYWYQQSLDQGLQFLIQYYNGEERAKGNILERFSAQQFPDLHSELNLSSLELGDSALYFCASSVGWDSANSPLHFGNGTRLTVT.

The chain carries TRBV2 and TRBJ1-2; unclear D gene. CDR1 and CDR2 (germline): SNHLY, FYNNEI. With 4 bases removed from V and 2 bases from J, the gap between germline ends came to 8 bases. The CDR3 is 13 residues long. For the CDR3, the DNA is TGTGCCAGCAGTGTCAAACTCAACTATGGCTACACCTTC. This encodes CASSVKLNYGYTF. Full variable domain (rest looked up from reference TRBV2 and TRBJ1-2): EPEVTQTPSHQVTQMGQEVILRCVPISNHLYFYWYRQILGQKVEFLVSFYNNEISEKSEIFDDQFSVERPDGSNFTLKIRSTKLEDSAMYFCASSVKLNYGYTFGSGTRLTVV.

In this sample, this clonotype turned up a few times. The chain carries TRBV2 and TRBJ1-1, with D maybe TRBD1 (5 bases). The CDR3 contains 16 residues. Deletions cut 7 bases from V and 4 bases from J, with 22 bases between. From germline, CDR1 is SNHLY and CDR2 FYNNEI. CDR3 nucleotide sequence: TGTGCCAGCAAACGGGGCAGGGCAGACTTTGGCACTGAAGCTTTCTTT. This encodes CASKRGRADFGTEAFF.

The V call is TRBV30, the J call TRBJ1-1; D remains unclear. Trimming took 0 bases from V and 5 from J, leaving 10 bases between them. CDR1 GTSNPN and CDR2 SVGIG come from the germline V gene (reference sequence). This CDR3 spans 13 amino acids. Here the CDR3 DNA reads TGTGCCTGGAGTGTACCCGTGGGGACTGAAGCTTTCTTT. Encoded protein: CAWSVPVGTEAFF.

The CDR3 reads CASSGTDYGYTF. The CDR3 DNA reads TGTGCCAGCAGCGGGACTGATTATGGCTACACCTTC. The chain is built from TRBV12-3 or TRBV12-4 and TRBJ1-2; a possible D gene is TRBD1 (5 bases). CDR3 size: 12 residues. V gave up 6 bases and J gave up 5 bases, with 10 bases separating them.

The chain links TRBV5-1 to TRBJ1-2, with D hard to call. Per germline, CDR1 SGHRS and CDR2 YFSETQ. V was shortened by 4 bases and J by 7 bases, with 14 bases between the two germline ends. The CDR3 spans 13 residues. The CDR3 loop is CASSPRVTLGYTF. CDR3 DNA: TGCGCCAGCAGCCCCCGGGTGACGCTTGGCTACACCTTC.

The chain is built from TRBV6-5 and TRBJ1-5; D is unresolved. The CDR3 length is 14 residues. In germline, CDR1 is MNHEY, CDR2 SVGAGI. Trimming removed 4 bases at V and 6 bases at J, with 13 bases between. The CDR3 protein is CASSSRPWGQPQHF. The CDR3 coding sequence is TGTGCCAGCAGTTCCCGACCGTGGGGTCAGCCCCAGCATTTT.

The table lists this clonotype with a few counts. This chain uses TRBV6-1 with TRBJ2-1; TRBD1 aligns across 10 bases. This CDR3 comprises 15 residues. Germline V gene lookup returns CDR1 MNHNS and CDR2 SASEGT. Trimming took 2 bases from V and 13 from J; bases not matched to a gene: 11. CDR3 DNA sequence: TGTGCCAGCAGTGAACAAGGGACAGGGGTTTTCTTCCAGTTCTTC. As protein: CASSEQGTGVFFQFF.

The chain is built from TRBV20-1 and TRBJ1-1; tentatively, D is TRBD1 (6 bases). CDR3 length equals 13 residues. V lost 7 bases and J 1 base, leaving 13 bases between the germline ends. Germline V CDR1 and CDR2: DFQATT, SNEGSKA (reference sequence). The CDR3 sequence: CSVTGRGNTEAFF. The CDR3, as DNA: TGCAGTGTCACAGGGAGGGGGAACACTGAAGCTTTCTTT.

The chain is built from TRBV6-1 and TRBJ1-1; D may be TRBD1 (6 bases). Trimming removed 4 bases at V and 1 base at J, with 7 bases between. The CDR3 length is 13 residues. Germline-derived CDR1 and CDR2 are MNHNS and SASEGT. This chain's CDR3 is CASSGQANTEAFF. The CDR3 DNA is TGTGCCAGCAGTGGACAGGCGAACACTGAAGCTTTCTTT.

This clonotype has more than one count but fewer than ten. The chain carries TRBV6-1 and TRBJ2-7, with 8 positions matching TRBD1. The V gene end was trimmed by 10 bases and the J gene end by 5 bases; junction bases not matched to a gene: 7. The germline gives CDR1 MNHNS, CDR2 SASEGT. The CDR3 runs 12 residues. As DNA, the CDR3 is TGTGCCAACGGACAGGGCCCACACGAGCAGTACTTC. It is translated as CANGQGPHEQYF.